The entry that follows covers one T cell receptor beta chain sequence. The data stem from a study of OX40 agonist ivuxolimab in advanced cancers. Per germline, CDR1 SGHVS and CDR2 FNYEAQ. CDR3 length equals 16 residues. Trimming at V came to 1 base and at J to 7 bases, leaving 5 bases not matched to a gene. The repertoire was sequenced with immunoSEQ multiplex PCR; TCRdb's copy has only in-frame clones and lacks some. The sample shows 15,000 to 20,000 clones, around 80% of them seen only once. The chain links TRBV7-6 to TRBJ2-1; TRBD1 matches 12 bases. The TCR originated in an adult with an advanced solid tumor such as melanoma, head and neck, liver or kidney cancer. The starting material was CD4+ or CD8+ T cells sorted from blood, obtained in a trial of the OX40 agonist ivuxolimab. CDR3 sequence reads: CASSLEPGQGANEQFF. In DNA, the CDR3 is TGTGCCAGCAGCTTAGAGCCGGGACAGGGGGCAAATGAGCAGTTCTTC.